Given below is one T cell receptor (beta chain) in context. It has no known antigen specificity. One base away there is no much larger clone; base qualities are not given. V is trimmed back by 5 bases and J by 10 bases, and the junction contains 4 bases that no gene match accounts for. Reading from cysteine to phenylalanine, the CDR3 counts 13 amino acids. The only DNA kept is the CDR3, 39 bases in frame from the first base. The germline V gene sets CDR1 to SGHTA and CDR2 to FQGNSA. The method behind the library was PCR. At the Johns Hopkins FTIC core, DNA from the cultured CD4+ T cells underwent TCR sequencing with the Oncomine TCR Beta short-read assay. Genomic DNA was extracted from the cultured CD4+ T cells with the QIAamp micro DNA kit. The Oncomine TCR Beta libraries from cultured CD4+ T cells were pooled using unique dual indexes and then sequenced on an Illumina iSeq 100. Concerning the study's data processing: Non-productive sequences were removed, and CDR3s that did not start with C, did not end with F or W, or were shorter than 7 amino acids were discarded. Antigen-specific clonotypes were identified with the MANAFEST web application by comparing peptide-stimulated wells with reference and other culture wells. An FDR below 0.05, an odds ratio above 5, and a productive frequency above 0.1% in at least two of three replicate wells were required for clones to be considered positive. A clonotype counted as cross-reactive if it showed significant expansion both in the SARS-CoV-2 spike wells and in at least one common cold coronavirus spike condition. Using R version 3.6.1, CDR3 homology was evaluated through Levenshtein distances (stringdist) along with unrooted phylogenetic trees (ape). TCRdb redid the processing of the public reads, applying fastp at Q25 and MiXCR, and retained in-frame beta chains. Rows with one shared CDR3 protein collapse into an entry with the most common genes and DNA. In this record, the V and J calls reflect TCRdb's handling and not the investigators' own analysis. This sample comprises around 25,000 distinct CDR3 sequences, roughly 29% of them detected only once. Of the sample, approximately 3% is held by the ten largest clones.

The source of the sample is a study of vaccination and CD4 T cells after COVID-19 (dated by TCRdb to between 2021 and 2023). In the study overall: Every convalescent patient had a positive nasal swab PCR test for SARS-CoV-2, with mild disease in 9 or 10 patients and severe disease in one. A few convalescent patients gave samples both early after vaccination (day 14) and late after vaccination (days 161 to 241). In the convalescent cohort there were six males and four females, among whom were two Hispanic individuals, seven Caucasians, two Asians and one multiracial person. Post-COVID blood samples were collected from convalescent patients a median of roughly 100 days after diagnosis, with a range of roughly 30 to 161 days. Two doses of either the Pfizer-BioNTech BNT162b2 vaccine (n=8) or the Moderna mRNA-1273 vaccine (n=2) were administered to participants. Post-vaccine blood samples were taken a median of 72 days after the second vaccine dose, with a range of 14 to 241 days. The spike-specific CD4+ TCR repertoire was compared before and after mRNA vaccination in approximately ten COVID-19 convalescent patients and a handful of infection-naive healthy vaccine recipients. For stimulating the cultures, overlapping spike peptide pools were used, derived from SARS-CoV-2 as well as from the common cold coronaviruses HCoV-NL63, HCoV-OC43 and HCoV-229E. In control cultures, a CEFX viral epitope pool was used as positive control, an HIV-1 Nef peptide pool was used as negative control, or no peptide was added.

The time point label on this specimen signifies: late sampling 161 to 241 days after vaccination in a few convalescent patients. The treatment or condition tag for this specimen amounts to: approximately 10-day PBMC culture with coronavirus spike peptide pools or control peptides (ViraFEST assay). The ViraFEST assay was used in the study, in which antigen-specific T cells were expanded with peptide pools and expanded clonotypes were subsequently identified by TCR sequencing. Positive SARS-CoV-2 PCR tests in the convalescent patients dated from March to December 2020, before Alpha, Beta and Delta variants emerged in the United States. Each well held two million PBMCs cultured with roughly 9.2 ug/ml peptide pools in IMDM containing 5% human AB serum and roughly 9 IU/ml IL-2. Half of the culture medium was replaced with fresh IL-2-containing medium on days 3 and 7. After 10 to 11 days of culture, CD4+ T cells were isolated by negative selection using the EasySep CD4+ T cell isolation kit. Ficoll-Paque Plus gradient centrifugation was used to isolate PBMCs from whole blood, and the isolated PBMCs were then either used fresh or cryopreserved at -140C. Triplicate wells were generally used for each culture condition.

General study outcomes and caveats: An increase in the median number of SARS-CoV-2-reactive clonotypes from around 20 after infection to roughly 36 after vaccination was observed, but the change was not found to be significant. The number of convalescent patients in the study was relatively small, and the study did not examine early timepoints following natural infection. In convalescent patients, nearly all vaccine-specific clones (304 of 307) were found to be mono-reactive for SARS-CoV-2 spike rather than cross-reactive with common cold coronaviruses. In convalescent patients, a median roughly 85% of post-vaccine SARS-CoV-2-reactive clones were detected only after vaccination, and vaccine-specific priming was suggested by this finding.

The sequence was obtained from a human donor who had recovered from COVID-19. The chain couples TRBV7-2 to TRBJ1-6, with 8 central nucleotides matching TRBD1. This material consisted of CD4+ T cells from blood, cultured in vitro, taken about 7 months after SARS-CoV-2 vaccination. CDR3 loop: CASSLTGESPLHF. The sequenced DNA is TGTGCCAGCAGCCTGACAGGGGAATCACCCCTCCACTTT. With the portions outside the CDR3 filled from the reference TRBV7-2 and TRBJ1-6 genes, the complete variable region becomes GAGVSQSPSNKVTEKGKDVELRCDPISGHTALYWYRQSLGQGLEFLIYFQGNSAPDKSGLPSDRFSAERTGGSVSTLTIQRTQQEDSAVYLCASSLTGESPLHFGNGTRLTVT.